The present T cell receptor beta chain was sequenced within a study of T-cell memory formation after mild COVID-19. Findings and limits, study-wide: Contracting CD4+ clones were located mainly in CM and EM, and CD8+ clones in EMRA. CD4/CD8 balance held among clones contracting day 15 to 85, and later expanders leaned CD4+. Some responding clones appeared in pre-infection memory, suggesting cross-reactive memory joined.

Germline V gene sequence: CDR1 SEHNR, CDR2 FQNEAQ (reference sequence). The CDR3 covers 15 residues. V was clipped by 0 bases and J by 8 bases; unmatched bases: 9. TCRdb itself ran the 5' RACE reads through MiXCR, one entry per CDR3 protein. The sample consists of about 430,000 distinct CDR3 sequences, 24% of them appearing once. Of note for this clonotype: Its target is not known.

The rearrangement links TRBV7-9 to TRBJ1-2; TRBD1 aligns across 7 bases. The TCR originated in an adult woman who had mild COVID-19 (a few samples of this study predate the infection). Cell type and time point are not known. Input material: PBMCs or a T cell subset sorted from them (not recorded which). The CDR3 reads CASSLATGASVGYTF. The CDR3 DNA follows: TGTGCCAGCAGCTTAGCTACAGGGGCGTCAGTAGGCTACACCTTC.